A single sample is the source of the 25 T cell receptor beta chains below, sequenced in a study of regulatory T cells in long-lasting Graves disease. The time point here: persistent/refractory GD, antithyroid drugs over 5 years with positive TRAb. Following extraction of RNA from PBMCs, that RNA was used to make the TCR library. iRepertoire HTBI primers and Arm-PCR of CDR3 regions built TCR beta libraries. Via MiXCR, TCRdb re-called the multiplex PCR reads, giving one row per CDR3 protein. The sample includes about 430,000 distinct CDR3 sequences, 21% seen only once; the top ten take roughly 13%. The sample in question was peripheral blood mononuclear cells (PBMCs), obtained when the disease was refractory, from a patient treated with antithyroid drugs. Receptors were obtained from a female donor with Graves disease.

The CDR3 coding sequence is TGTGCCAGCACCCTCGGGGCCCGGGAGCTGTTTTTT. This sequence encodes CASTLGARELFF. This chain uses TRBV12-3 or TRBV12-4 with TRBJ2-2; D might be TRBD1 or TRBD2, each matching 5 bases. The CDR3 is 12 residues long. V was shortened by 7 bases and J by 9 bases, with 12 bases between the two germline ends.

V usage is TRBV5-1 and J usage is TRBJ2-7; the D gene is possibly TRBD2 (6 bases). From germline, CDR1 is SGHRS and CDR2 YFSETQ. The CDR3 runs to 13 residues. Trimming took 6 bases from V and 2 from J, leaving 12 bases between them. Here the CDR3 reads CASTGTFTYEQYF. The CDR3 DNA follows: TGCGCCAGCACCGGGACTTTCACCTACGAGCAGTACTTC.

This clonotype was seen at least ten times. The chain joins TRBV6-1 to TRBJ1-2; no clear D. Between the trimmed V and J ends, which lost 5 bases and 8 bases, there was a span of 15 bases. CDR3 size: 13 residues. The germline V gene encodes CDR1 MNHNS and CDR2 SASEGT. CDR3 region: CASSMRAARGYTF. DNA of the CDR3: TGTGCCAGCAGTATGAGGGCAGCCCGAGGCTACACCTTC.

The chain carries TRBV6-1 and TRBJ2-1, with 9 bases fitting TRBD2. Germline assignment: CDR1 MNHNS and CDR2 SASEGT. The CDR3 sequence is 15 residues long. Trimming cost V 3 bases and J 8 bases; bases outside gene matches: 8. The CDR3 DNA is TGTGCCAGCAGTGATAGCGGGAGCGGGTCACATGAGCAGTTCTTC. Protein: CASSDSGSGSHEQFF.

Only a few counts were recorded for this clonotype. The chain links TRBV5-1 to TRBJ2-7; D gene ambiguous. From germline, CDR1 is SGHRS and CDR2 YFSETQ. V dropped 0 bases and J dropped 3 bases, with 22 bases sitting between them. This CDR3 contains 18 residues. This CDR3 reads CASSLAQRTPPQRYEQYF. Written as DNA, the CDR3 is TGCGCCAGCAGCTTGGCCCAGAGAACTCCACCTCAACGCTACGAGCAGTACTTC.

This clonotype has a single count. A clone one base away is much larger, so this may be a read error. The CDR3 loop reads CAGSWTELNTEAFF. CDR3 DNA: TGTGCCGGCAGTTGGACAGAATTGAACACTGAAGCTTTCTTT. J is TRBJ1-1 and V is TRBV6-2 or TRBV6-3; D possibly corresponds to TRBD1 (6 bases). The CDR3 consists of 14 residues. From germline, CDR1 is MNHEY and CDR2 SVGEGT.

This clonotype was recorded many times. V and J are TRBV7-2 and TRBJ2-7, with a tentative D call TRBD2 (5 bases). CDR3 length equals 14 residues. The germline V and J ends were trimmed by 1 base and 3 bases, with 10 bases remaining between them. Germline CDR1 and CDR2: SGHTA and FQGNSA. CDR3 in amino acids: CASSLERNSYEQYF. DNA for the CDR3: TGTGCCAGCAGCTTAGAGCGGAATAGCTACGAGCAGTACTTC. The full variable domain, its missing parts supplied by reference TRBV7-2 and TRBJ2-7, is GAGVSQSPSNKVTEKGKDVELRCDPISGHTALYWYRQSLGQGLEFLIYFQGNSAPDKSGLPSDRFSAERTGGSVSTLTIQRTQQEDSAVYLCASSLERNSYEQYFGPGTRLTVT.

In its sample, this clonotype was seen many times. The gene calls are TRBV11-2 and TRBJ2-7; the D gene could be TRBD1 or TRBD2 (7 bases each). The germline V gene encodes CDR1 SGHAT and CDR2 FQNNGV. The CDR3 runs to 17 residues. V was cut by 1 base and J by 3 bases, with 19 bases left in between. CDR3 in amino acids: CASSLGPLQGGLYEQYF. CDR3 bases: TGTGCCAGCAGCTTAGGGCCCCTGCAGGGGGGGCTCTACGAGCAGTACTTC.

Ten or more counts support this clonotype. CDR3 in amino acids: CASTTGNQPQHF. DNA of the CDR3: TGTGCCAGCACCACAGGGAATCAGCCCCAGCATTTT. The V call is TRBV28, the J call TRBJ1-5, with D possibly TRBD1 on 6 matching bases. Trimming cost V 7 bases and J 4 bases, with 8 bases left between them. CDR1 MDHEN and CDR2 SYDVKM come from the germline V gene. CDR3 size: 12 residues.

This clonotype showed up many times. The chain combines TRBV20-1 with TRBJ1-1; no clear D gene. This CDR3 region has 13 residues. V was trimmed by 5 bases and J by 2 bases, leaving 12 bases between them. The germline CDR1 and CDR2 sequences are DFQATT and SNEGSKA (reference sequence). As DNA, the CDR3 is TGCAGTGCTGGGAGGGTTCTCAACACTGAAGCTTTCTTT. Translating gives CSAGRVLNTEAFF.

Of note for this clonotype: Since a much larger clone is just one base distant, this may be a read error. V and J are TRBV28 and TRBJ2-5; 13 nucleotides agree with TRBD2. CDR3 length: 14 amino acids. Germline V gene sequence: CDR1 MDHEN, CDR2 SYDVKM. V trimming: 6 bases; J trimming: 5 bases; junction bases outside the gene matches: 3. CDR3 sequence reads: CASRGTSGTETQYF. CDR3 DNA: TGTGCCAGCAGGGGGACTAGCGGGACTGAGACCCAGTACTTC. Combining the CDR3 with reference TRBV28 and TRBJ2-5 gives the whole variable domain DVKVTQSSRYLVKRTGEKVFLECVQDMDHENMFWYRQDPGLGLRLIYFSYDVKMKEKGDIPEGYSVSREKKERFSLILESASTNQTSMYLCASRGTSGTETQYFGPGTRLLVL.

This clonotype was detected many times. V and J are TRBV19 and TRBJ2-5, with TRBD2 identical over 11 bases. Per the germline V gene, CDR1 is LNHDA and CDR2 is SQIVND (reference sequence). The CDR3 covers 15 residues. V lost 1 base and J lost 4; bases outside the gene matches: 2. CDR3 nucleotides: TGTGCCAGTAGTATAGGAACTAGCGGGAGAGAGACCCAGTACTTC. It is translated as CASSIGTSGRETQYF.

The chain joins TRBV5-1 to TRBJ2-3; D may be TRBD2 (6 bases). V dropped 4 bases and J dropped 2 bases, with 14 bases sitting between them. CDR3 length: 15 residues. Germline V gives CDR1 SGHRS, CDR2 YFSETQ. CDR3 bases: TGCGCCAGCAGCGGGGTAGCGGCGGACACAGATACGCAGTATTTT. This sequence encodes CASSGVAADTDTQYF.

The chain uses TRBV5-1 and TRBJ2-7; a possible D gene is TRBD2 (5 bases). The ends were cut back, 2 bases at V and 4 bases at J, with 13 bases in the middle. This CDR3 contains 14 residues. Germline V CDR1 and CDR2: SGHRS, YFSETQ. CDR3 sequence reads: CASSFEGRDYEQYF. For the CDR3, the DNA is TGCGCCAGCAGCTTTGAGGGCCGGGATTACGAGCAGTACTTC.

This clonotype was observed a handful of times. This sequence joins TRBV7-9 and TRBJ2-2; D unresolved. Germline CDR1 SEHNR, CDR2 FQNEAQ (reference sequence). CDR3 size: 14 residues. V gave up 3 bases and J gave up 4 bases, with 9 bases separating them. The CDR3 bases are TGTGCCAGCAGCTTTCCCGGTGTCACCGGGGAGCTGTTTTTT. It specifies CASSFPGVTGELFF. Full variable domain (outside the CDR3, taken from reference TRBV7-9 and TRBJ2-2): DTGVSQNPRHKITKRGQNVTFRCDPISEHNRLYWYRQTLGQGPEFLTYFQNEAQLEKSRLLSDRFSAERPKGSFSTLEIQRTEQGDSAMYLCASSFPGVTGELFFGEGSRLTVL.

Ten or more counts support this clonotype. The chain recombines TRBV5-5 with TRBJ2-7; no definite D call. Looked up from germline, CDR1 is SGHKS and CDR2 is YYEKEE (reference sequence). V lost 0 bases and J 7 bases, leaving 8 bases between the germline ends. The CDR3 sequence is 12 residues long. CDR3 loop: CASSLDQREQYF. The CDR3 nucleotides are TGTGCCAGCAGCTTGGATCAGAGGGAGCAGTACTTC.

This clonotype has more than one count but fewer than ten. The V call is TRBV7-3, the J call TRBJ1-1; maybe TRBD1 (5 bases). V was trimmed by 8 bases and J by 8 bases, leaving 18 bases between them. Looked up from germline, CDR1 is SGHTA and CDR2 is FQGTGA. The CDR3 loop spans 13 amino acids. The DNA for the CDR3 is TGTGCCAGCTCCCCAGGCCCACAGGCCGAAGCTTTCTTT. Amino acids: CASSPGPQAEAFF.

This clonotype was recorded at least ten times. This sequence joins TRBV27 and TRBJ2-7, with 10 bases fitting TRBD1. V lost 4 bases, J lost 3 bases, and 6 bases stayed unmatched. This CDR3 contains 15 residues. CDR1 is MNHEY and CDR2 is SMNVEV in the germline V gene (reference sequence). The CDR3 sequence is CASSSRTGGVYEQYF. The CDR3 coding sequence is TGTGCCAGCAGTTCTCGGACAGGGGGGGTCTACGAGCAGTACTTC.

This clonotype has a count of ten or more. The rearrangement joins TRBV28 to TRBJ1-5; D possibly corresponds to TRBD1 (5 bases). Germline CDR1 MDHEN, CDR2 SYDVKM. The CDR3 has 12 residues. V shed 8 bases and J shed 9 bases, with 14 bases lying between them. In DNA form, the CDR3 reads TGTGCCAGCGGAAGTCTGGGGCGGCCCCAGCATTTT. Its translation: CASGSLGRPQHF.

The chain recombines TRBV20-1 with TRBJ2-7, with 8 nucleotides matching TRBD2. The CDR3 extends over 12 amino acids. CDR1 and CDR2 (germline): DFQATT, SNEGSKA (reference sequence). With 4 bases clipped from V and 3 bases from J, the junction kept 2 bases outside the gene matches. The CDR3 region is CSANSGIYEQYF. The CDR3 DNA sequence: TGCAGTGCTAATAGCGGGATCTACGAGCAGTACTTC.

Ten or more counts support this clonotype. V is TRBV28 and J is TRBJ1-2, with TRBD1 identical over 7 bases. The CDR3 runs to 14 residues. From germline, CDR1 is MDHEN and CDR2 SYDVKM. Trimming at V came to 5 bases and at J to 0 bases, leaving 3 bases not matched to a gene. CDR3 coding DNA: TGTGCCAGCAGTGGGACAGCACCTAACTATGGCTACACCTTC. Its translation is CASSGTAPNYGYTF.

The rearrangement uses TRBV5-5 and TRBJ2-7; D unclear. Germline-derived CDR1 and CDR2 are SGHKS and YYEKEE (reference sequence). The length of the CDR3 is 13 residues. V was cut by 2 bases and J by 1 base, with 7 bases left in between. DNA of the CDR3: TGTGCCAGCAGCTTAGCACAGTCCTACGAGCAGTACTTC. Amino acid sequence: CASSLAQSYEQYF. Full variable domain (outside the CDR3, taken from reference TRBV5-5 and TRBJ2-7): DAGVTQSPTHLIKTRGQQVTLRCSPISGHKSVSWYQQVLGQGPQFIFQYYEKEERGRGNFPDRFSARQFPNYSSELNVNALLLGDSALYLCASSLAQSYEQYFGPGTRLTVT.

Details on this clonotype: A clone one base away is much larger, so this may be a read error. The chain employs TRBV6-4 and TRBJ2-7; 7 bases align to TRBD1. Looked up from germline, CDR1 is MRHNA and CDR2 is SNTAGT. The CDR3 length is 12 residues. The CDR3 region is CVGPLRQGPLYF. CDR3 DNA sequence: TGTGTCGGACCTCTTCGACAGGGTCCCTTGTACTTC.

This clonotype was found many times. The J gene is TRBJ2-5, the V gene TRBV2; 7 nucleotides agree with TRBD2. The junction had 3 bases not matched to a gene; V was cut back by 1 base and J by 4 bases. Germline V lookup: CDR1 SNHLY, CDR2 FYNNEI. The CDR3 loop spans 14 amino acids. CDR3 sequence reads: CASSEGGSGETQYF. The CDR3 DNA is TGTGCCAGCAGTGAAGGCGGGAGCGGAGAGACCCAGTACTTC.

CDR3 DNA: TGTGCCAGCTCACCAGCGGACTCGAGAGACGAGCAGTACTTC. This sequence encodes CASSPADSRDEQYF. The V and J genes are TRBV18 and TRBJ2-7; maybe TRBD2 (5 bases). The CDR3 extends over 14 amino acids. Germline V lookup: CDR1 KGHSH, CDR2 LQKENI. Trimming removed 2 bases from V and 5 bases from J, with 13 bases in between.